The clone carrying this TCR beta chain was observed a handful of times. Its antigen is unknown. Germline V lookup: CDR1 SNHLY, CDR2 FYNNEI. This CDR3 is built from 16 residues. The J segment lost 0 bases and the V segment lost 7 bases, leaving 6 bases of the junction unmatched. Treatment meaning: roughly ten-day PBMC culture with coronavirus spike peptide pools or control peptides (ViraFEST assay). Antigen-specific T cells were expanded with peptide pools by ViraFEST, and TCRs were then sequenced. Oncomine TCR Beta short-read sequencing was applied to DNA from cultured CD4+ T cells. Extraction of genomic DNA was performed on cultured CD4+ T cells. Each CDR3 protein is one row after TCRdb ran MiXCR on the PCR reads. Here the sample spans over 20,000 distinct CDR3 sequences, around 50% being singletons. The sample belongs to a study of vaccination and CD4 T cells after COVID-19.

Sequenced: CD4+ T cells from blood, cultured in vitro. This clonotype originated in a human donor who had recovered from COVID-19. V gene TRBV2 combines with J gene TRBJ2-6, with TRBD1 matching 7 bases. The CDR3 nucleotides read TGTGCCAGCATTCTGGACAGGATCTCTGGGGCCAACGTCCTGACTTTC. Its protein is CASILDRISGANVLTF.